The 3 T cell receptor beta chains in this list originate from one sample, sequenced in a study of OX40 agonist ivuxolimab in advanced cancers. Preparation of the library involved the immunoSEQ multiplex PCR assay. This immuneACCESS table, as held by TCRdb, lists in-frame sequences with V and J called but not all clones. Of the missing ones, under half trace to an unresolved V gene in checked studies; the others have no known cause. In this sample the table shows approximately 30,000 clones, about four fifths of which occur a single time. Around 33% of the sample is taken by the ten largest. Sample: CD4+ or CD8+ T cells sorted from blood, taken in a trial of the OX40 agonist ivuxolimab. The receptors derive from an adult with an advanced solid tumor such as melanoma, head and neck, liver or kidney cancer.

In its sample, this clone is medium-sized. This chain uses TRBV27 with TRBJ2-7; TRBD2 aligns across 10 bases. The J segment lost 2 bases and the V segment lost 2 bases, leaving 3 bases of the junction unmatched. This CDR3 is built from 15 residues. Looked up from germline, CDR1 is MNHEY and CDR2 is SMNVEV (reference sequence). CDR3 loop: CASSLVSGRTYEQYF. The CDR3 coding sequence is TGTGCCAGCAGTTTAGTTAGCGGGAGGACCTACGAGCAGTACTTC.

V and J are TRBV5-4 and TRBJ2-5; 7 nucleotides line up with TRBD2. The CDR3 has 16 amino acids. The ends lost 3 bases at V and 6 bases at J; junction bases unmatched: 14. Germline CDR1 SGHNT, CDR2 YYREEE (reference sequence). CDR3 amino acids: CASSSPWEGGVKTQYF. CDR3 nucleotides: TGTGCCAGCAGCTCCCCCTGGGAGGGAGGAGTGAAGACCCAGTACTTC.

This chain links TRBV11-2 with TRBJ2-7; 7 bases are shared with TRBD1. CDR3 length: 14 amino acids. Trimming took 4 bases from V and 0 from J; bases not matched to a gene: 3. CDR1 SGHAT and CDR2 FQNNGV come from the germline V gene. CDR3 sequence reads: CASSYGTASYEQYF. DNA of the CDR3: TGTGCCAGCAGCTACGGGACAGCCTCCTACGAGCAGTACTTC. The full variable domain, completed using reference TRBV11-2 and TRBJ2-7, is EAGVAQSPRYKIIEKRQSVAFWCNPISGHATLYWYQQILGQGPKLLIQFQNNGVVDDSQLPKDRFSAERLKGVDSTLKIQPAKLEDSAVYLCASSYGTASYEQYFGPGTRLTVT.